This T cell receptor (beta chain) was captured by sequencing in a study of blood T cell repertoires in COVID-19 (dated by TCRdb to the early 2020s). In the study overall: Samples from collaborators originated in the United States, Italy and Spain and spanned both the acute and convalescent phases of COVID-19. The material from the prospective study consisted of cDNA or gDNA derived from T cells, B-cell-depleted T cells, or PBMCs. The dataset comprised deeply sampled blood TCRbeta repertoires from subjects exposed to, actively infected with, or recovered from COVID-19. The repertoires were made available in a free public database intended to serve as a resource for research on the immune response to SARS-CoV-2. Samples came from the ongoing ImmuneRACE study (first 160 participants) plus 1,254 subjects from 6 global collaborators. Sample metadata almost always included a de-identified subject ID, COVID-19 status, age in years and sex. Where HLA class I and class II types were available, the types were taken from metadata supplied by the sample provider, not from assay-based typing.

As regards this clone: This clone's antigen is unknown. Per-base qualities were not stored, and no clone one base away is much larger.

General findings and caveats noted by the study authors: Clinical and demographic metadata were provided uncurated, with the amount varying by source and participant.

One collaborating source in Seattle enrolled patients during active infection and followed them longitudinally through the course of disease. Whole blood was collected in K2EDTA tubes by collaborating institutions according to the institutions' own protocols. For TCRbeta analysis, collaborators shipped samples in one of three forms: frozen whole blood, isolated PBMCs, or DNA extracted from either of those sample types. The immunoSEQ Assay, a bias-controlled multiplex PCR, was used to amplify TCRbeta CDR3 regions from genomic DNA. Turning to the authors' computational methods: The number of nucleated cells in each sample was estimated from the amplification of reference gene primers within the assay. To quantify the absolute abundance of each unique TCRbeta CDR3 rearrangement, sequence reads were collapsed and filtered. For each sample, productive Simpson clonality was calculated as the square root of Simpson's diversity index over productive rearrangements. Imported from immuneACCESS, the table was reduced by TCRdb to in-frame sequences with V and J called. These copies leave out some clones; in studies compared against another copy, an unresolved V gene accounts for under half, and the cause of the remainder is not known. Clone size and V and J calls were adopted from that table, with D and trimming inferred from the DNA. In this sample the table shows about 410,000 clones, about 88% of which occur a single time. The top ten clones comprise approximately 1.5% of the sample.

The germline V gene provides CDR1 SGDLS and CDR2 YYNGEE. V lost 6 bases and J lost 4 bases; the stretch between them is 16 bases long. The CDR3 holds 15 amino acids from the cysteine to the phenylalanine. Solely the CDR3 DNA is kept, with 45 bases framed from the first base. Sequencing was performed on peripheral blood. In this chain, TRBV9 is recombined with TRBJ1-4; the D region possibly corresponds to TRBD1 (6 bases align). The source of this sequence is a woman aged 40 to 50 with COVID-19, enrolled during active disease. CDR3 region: CASTGRGTDNEKLFF. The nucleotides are TGTGCCAGCACCGGTAGGGGGACGGATAATGAAAAACTGTTTTTT.